This T cell receptor (beta chain) was recorded in a study of cytomegalovirus exposure and HLA in healthy donors. Whole-study context: An analysis done earlier identified approximately 120 million unique TCR beta sequences from 200 million or so T cells.

The CDR3 is 15 residues long. The germline V and J ends were trimmed by 1 base and 5 bases, with 11 bases remaining between them. Germline V gene lookup returns CDR1 LGHNT and CDR2 FRNRAP. PCR used 60 Vbeta primers and 13 Jbeta primers. Authors' processing steps: The authors later counted 75 million to 90 million unique TCR beta chains, 9 million to 12 million of them shared. Generated by immunoSEQ multiplex PCR, the TCRdb table keeps only in-frame clones and is missing some. The V and J calls and clone size are taken from that table; D and trimming were inferred from the DNA. Of approximately 100,000 clones in the sample, roughly three quarters were seen once.

The chain uses TRBV12-5 and TRBJ2-2; D ambiguous. Source material: PBMCs. This TCR was recovered from a woman younger than 30 in good health and CMV-seropositive. The CDR3 loop reads CASGLDVRMTGELFF. The CDR3 DNA reads TGTGCTAGTGGTTTGGATGTGCGCATGACCGGGGAGCTGTTTTTT.